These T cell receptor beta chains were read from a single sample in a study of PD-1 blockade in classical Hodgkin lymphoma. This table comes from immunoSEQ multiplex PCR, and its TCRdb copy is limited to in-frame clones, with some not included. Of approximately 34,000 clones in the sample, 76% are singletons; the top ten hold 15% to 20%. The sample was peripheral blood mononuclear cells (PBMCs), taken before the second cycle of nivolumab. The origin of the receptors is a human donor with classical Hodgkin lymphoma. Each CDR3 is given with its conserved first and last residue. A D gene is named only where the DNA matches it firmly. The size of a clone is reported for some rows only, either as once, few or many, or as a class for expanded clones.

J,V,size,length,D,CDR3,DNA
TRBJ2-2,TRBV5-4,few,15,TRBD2,CASRFSGGDTGELFF,TGTGCCAGCAGATTTAGCGGGGGGGACACCGGGGAGCTGTTTTTT
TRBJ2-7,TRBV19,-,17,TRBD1,CASSTPIGTERPYEQYF,TGTGCCAGTAGTACCCCTATTGGGACAGAAAGACCCTACGAGCAGTACTTC
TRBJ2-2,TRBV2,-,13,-,CASSPDRAGELFF,TGTGCCAGCAGTCCGGACCGCGCCGGGGAGCTGTTTTTT
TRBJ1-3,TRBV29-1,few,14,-,CSVGRNPDSNTIYF,TGCAGCGTTGGAAGGAATCCGGACTCAAACACCATATATTTT
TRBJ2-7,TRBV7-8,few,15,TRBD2,CASSLRGGSSYEQYF,TGTGCCAGCAGCTTACGCGGGGGGAGCTCCTACGAGCAGTACTTC
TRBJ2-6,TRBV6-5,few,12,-,CAIRTGANVLTF,TGTGCCATCCGGACTGGGGCCAACGTCCTGACTTTC
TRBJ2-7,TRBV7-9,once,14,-,CASSPSSGTYEQYF,TGTGCCAGCAGCCCTTCCTCGGGAACCTACGAGCAGTACTTC
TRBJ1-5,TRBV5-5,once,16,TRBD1,CASSLSPTGVNQPQHF,TGTGCCAGCAGCTTGTCCCCGACAGGGGTGAATCAGCCCCAGCATTTT
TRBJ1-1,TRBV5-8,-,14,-,CASSQVVEQEAAFF,TGCGCCAGCAGCCAAGTGGTTGAACAGGAGGCAGCTTTCTTT
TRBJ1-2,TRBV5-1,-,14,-,CASILGGLSYGYTF,TGCGCCAGCATCCTGGGGGGTCTCTCCTATGGCTACACCTTC
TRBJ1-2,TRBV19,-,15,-,CASSKSRTDSYGYTF,TGTGCCAGTAGTAAATCCCGGACGGACTCCTATGGCTACACCTTC
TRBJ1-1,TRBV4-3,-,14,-,CASSQVGQPSKAFF,TGCGCCAGCAGCCAAGTGGGGCAGCCCTCAAAAGCTTTCTTT
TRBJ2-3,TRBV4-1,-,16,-,CASSQVDMGFSGTQYF,TGCGCCAGCAGCCAAGTAGACATGGGGTTTTCAGGTACGCAGTATTTT
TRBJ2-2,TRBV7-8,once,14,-,CASSREGGTGELFF,TGTGCCAGCAGCCGTGAAGGGGGCACCGGGGAGCTGTTTTTT
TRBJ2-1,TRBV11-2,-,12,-,CASSTDVSEQFF,TGTGCCAGCAGCACCGATGTTTCTGAGCAGTTCTTC
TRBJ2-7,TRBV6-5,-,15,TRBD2,CASSLSGGPSYEQYF,TGTGCCAGCAGTCTTAGCGGGGGGCCCTCCTACGAGCAGTACTTC
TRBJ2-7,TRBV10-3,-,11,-,CAISEVDEQYF,TGTGCCATCAGTGAGGTGGACGAGCAGTACTTC
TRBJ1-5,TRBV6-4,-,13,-,CASSPTGQRPQHF,TGTGCCAGCAGCCCGACAGGCCAACGGCCCCAGCATTTT
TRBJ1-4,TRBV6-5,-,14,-,CASSYEGGWEKLFF,TGTGCCAGCAGTTACGAGGGGGGTTGGGAAAAACTGTTTTTT
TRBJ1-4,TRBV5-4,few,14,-,CASSLWGVGEKLFF,TGTGCCAGCAGCTTGTGGGGGGTCGGTGAAAAACTGTTTTTT
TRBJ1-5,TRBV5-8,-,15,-,CASSPGQGGTQPQHF,TGTGCCAGCAGCCCGGGGCAGGGAGGGACGCAGCCCCAGCATTTT
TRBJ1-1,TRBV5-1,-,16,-,CASSLGPLTDHTEAFF,TGCGCCAGCAGCTTGGGGCCTCTGACAGACCACACTGAAGCTTTCTTT
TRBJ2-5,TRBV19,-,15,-,CASSPRTGGGETQYF,TGTGCCAGTAGTCCTAGGACAGGTGGGGGGGAGACCCAGTACTTC
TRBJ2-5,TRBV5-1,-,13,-,CASSLDYQETQYF,TGCGCCAGCAGCTTGGACTACCAAGAGACCCAGTACTTC
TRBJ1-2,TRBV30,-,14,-,CAWSVNREGYGYTF,TGTGCCTGGAGTGTTAACAGGGAGGGCTATGGCTACACCTTC
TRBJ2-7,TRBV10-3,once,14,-,CASAPGLGSYEQYF,TGTGCCAGCGCCCCGGGACTGGGCTCCTACGAGCAGTACTTC
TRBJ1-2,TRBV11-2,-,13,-,CASSLSGGGGYTF,TGTGCCAGCAGCCTCTCTGGGGGCGGAGGCTACACCTTC
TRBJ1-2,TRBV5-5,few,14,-,CASSLVGQAYGYTF,TGTGCCAGCAGCTTGGTAGGGCAGGCTTATGGCTACACCTTC
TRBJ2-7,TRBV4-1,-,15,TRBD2,CASSPRTSGPHEQYF,TGCGCCAGCAGCCCCAGGACTAGCGGGCCCCACGAGCAGTACTTC
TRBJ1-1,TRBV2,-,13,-,CASSEIRGTEAFF,TGTGCCAGCAGTGAAATCAGGGGAACTGAAGCTTTCTTT
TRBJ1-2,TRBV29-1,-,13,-,CSVVGEAAYGYTF,TGCAGCGTTGTGGGGGAGGCCGCCTATGGCTACACCTTC
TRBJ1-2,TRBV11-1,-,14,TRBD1,CASSPSTGGYGYTF,TGTGCCAGCAGCCCGTCGACAGGGGGCTATGGCTACACCTTC